The TCR beta chain described here comes from a study of T-cell memory formation after mild COVID-19. In this sample, this clonotype turned up once. TCRdb reanalysed the 5' RACE reads using MiXCR and keeps one entry per CDR3 protein. The sample has about 600,000 distinct CDR3 sequences, about a fifth seen once. The CDR3 is made up of 14 amino acids. The ends were cut back, 0 bases at V and 4 bases at J, with 10 bases in the middle. Germline CDR1 and CDR2: SGDLS and YYNGEE. This clonotype originated in an adult woman who had mild COVID-19 (a few samples of this study predate the infection). Cell type and time point are not known. The specimen was PBMCs or a T cell subset sorted from them (not recorded which). The rearrangement joins TRBV9 to TRBJ1-1; D uncertain. CDR3 region: CASSVASGATEAFF. The CDR3 nucleotides read TGTGCCAGCAGCGTAGCTTCAGGAGCCACTGAAGCTTTCTTT.